Sequencing of this TCR beta chain was carried out in a study of OX40 agonist ivuxolimab in advanced cancers. The wider study: Every 2 weeks, ivuxolimab was infused into the patients intravenously at between 0.01 and 10 mg/kg. Partial responses were achieved by three patients, of whom one had hepatocellular carcinoma and two had cutaneous melanoma. Findings and limits, study-wide: CD4+ and CD8+ blood T cells expanded clonally by week 6 at 0.1 to 3.0 mg/kg.

Germline lookup yields CDR1 GTSNPN and CDR2 SVGIG (reference sequence). This CDR3 has 15 amino acids. V dropped 3 bases and J dropped 0 bases, with 11 bases sitting between them. Note on this clone: The antigen is not known.

Profiled with immunoSEQ multiplex PCR; TCRdb holds only in-frame clones, not every one. The sample has about 31,000 clones, around 85% seen once. This specimen was CD4+ or CD8+ T cells sorted from blood, taken in a trial of the OX40 agonist ivuxolimab. The receptor comes from an adult with an advanced solid tumor such as melanoma, head and neck, liver or kidney cancer. The chain joins TRBV30 to TRBJ2-2, with a weak D call TRBD2 (5 bases). The CDR3 loop is CAWRILASNTGELFF. In DNA, the CDR3 is TGTGCCTGGAGGATCCTAGCTTCGAACACCGGGGAGCTGTTTTTT.